This TCR beta chain comes out of a study of CD4+ T cells in melanoma. Study-wide findings and caveats: Diverse differentiation states were reported for melanoma neoantigen-specific CD4+ T cells. A reported correlation linked neoantigen-specific CD4+ T cells to CD8+, macrophage and B cell function.

Method: immunoSEQ multiplex PCR; TCRdb's copy keeps in-frame clones and lacks some. The table has more than 90,000 clones, around 92% seen once. The CDR3 length is 16 residues. Trimming removed 6 bases from V and 0 bases from J, with 16 bases in between. The germline V gene encodes CDR1 SGHRS and CDR2 YFSETQ. For this clone: Its antigen remains unknown.

J is TRBJ2-1 and V is TRBV5-1; D not resolved. Input material: peripheral blood. The sequence was obtained from a human donor with melanoma. DNA for the CDR3: TGCGCCAGCATAGAAGGGTCCACCAGCTCCTACAATGAGCAGTTCTTC. This encodes CASIEGSTSSYNEQFF.